This TCR beta chain was sequenced for a study of response to subunit inactivated influenza vaccine. The study, taken as a whole, reports: The study's authors posited that every seasonal influenza vaccination enlists few new T cells.

From germline, CDR1 is DFQATT and CDR2 SNEGSKA (reference sequence). CDR3 length: 13 residues. TCRdb reanalysed the RT-PCR reads using MiXCR and keeps one entry per CDR3 protein. The sample includes 650,000 to 800,000 distinct CDR3 sequences, roughly 14% seen only once; the top ten take 6.5% to 8.5%. This clonotype was observed a few times. Its antigen remains unidentified. The chain has TRBV20-1 and TRBJ2-1; TRBD2 matches at 8 bases. The clonotype originates from a man aged 50-60 years who received an inactivated influenza vaccine. Sequencing was performed on PBMCs from blood, taken roughly 2 weeks before vaccination. The CDR3 spells CSRAGDVHNEQFF. The DNA for the CDR3 is TGCTCGAGAGCGGGAGATGTCCACAATGAGCAGTTCTTC.